The rows below give T cell receptor beta chains drawn from one sample of a study of blood T cell repertoires in COVID-19. Generated by immunoSEQ multiplex PCR, the TCRdb table keeps only in-frame clones and is missing some. This sample yields 220,000 or so clones, of which 75% to 90% are seen a single time; about 3% belongs to the top ten. Specimen: PBMCs or T cells enriched from blood (not recorded which). These receptors were obtained from a woman aged 18-30 years in a cohort exposed to, infected with or recovered from COVID-19 (not recorded which). CDR3s include the opening cysteine and the closing phenylalanine or tryptophan. A D gene is named only where the DNA matches it firmly. Only part of the rows carry a size: once, few, many, or a class if the clone is expanded.

TRBV19	NA	NA	TRBJ1-2	CASSMAGPGGYTF	TGTGCCAGTAGTATGGCGGGGCCCGGTGGCTACACCTTC
TRBV7-2	NA	NA	TRBJ2-6	CASSFPSEGRTGANVLTF	TGTGCCAGCAGCTTCCCTAGCGAGGGGAGGACTGGGGCCAACGTCCTGACTTTC
TRBV9	NA	NA	TRBJ1-2	CASSANQGSDGYTF	TGTGCCAGCAGCGCGAATCAGGGATCTGATGGCTACACCTTC
TRBV7-9	TRBD1	NA	TRBJ2-3	CASSTQGWGTDTQYF	TGTGCCAGCAGCACACAGGGGTGGGGCACAGATACGCAGTATTTT
TRBV5-6	TRBD2	NA	TRBJ2-1	CASSLGTSLREQFF	TGTGCCAGCAGCTTAGGGACTAGTTTGCGTGAGCAGTTCTTC
TRBV11-2	NA	NA	TRBJ1-1	CASSEWDNQNTEAFF	TGTGCCAGCAGCGAATGGGACAACCAGAACACTGAAGCTTTCTTT
TRBV7-3	NA	NA	TRBJ2-2	CASSPGLRNTGELFF	TGTGCCAGCAGCCCGGGATTACGGAACACCGGGGAGCTGTTTTTT
TRBV7-9	TRBD1	NA	TRBJ1-2	CASSPQTGEDGYTF	TGTGCCAGCAGTCCCCAGACAGGGGAAGATGGCTACACCTTC
TRBV19	NA	NA	TRBJ1-2	CASSISPGRSHGYTF	TGTGCCAGTAGTATAAGCCCCGGCAGGTCTCATGGCTACACCTTC
TRBV13	TRBD1	NA	TRBJ1-2	CATQGAVYGYTF	TGTGCTACACAGGGGGCGGTCTATGGCTACACCTTC
TRBV24-1	NA	NA	TRBJ2-1	CATSDFGEKGNEQFF	TGTGCCACCAGTGATTTCGGGGAAAAAGGCAATGAGCAGTTCTTC
TRBV4-2	NA	NA	TRBJ1-1	CASSQDADTEAFF	TGTGCCAGCAGCCAAGATGCGGACACTGAAGCTTTCTTT
TRBV13	NA	once	TRBJ2-1	CASSLAGALGEQFF	TGTGCCAGCAGCTTAGCCGGAGCACTAGGGGAGCAGTTCTTC
TRBV11-2	NA	NA	TRBJ2-1	CASSFVDEQFF	TGTGCCAGCAGTTTCGTAGATGAGCAGTTCTTC
TRBV6-1	NA	NA	TRBJ2-1	CASSEKPASGNEQFF	TGTGCCAGCAGTGAAAAGCCAGCTTCGGGCAATGAGCAGTTCTTC
TRBV7-9	NA	NA	TRBJ1-5	CASSPQTDNQPQHF	TGTGCCAGCAGCCCCCAGACAGACAATCAGCCCCAGCATTTT
TRBV9	NA	NA	TRBJ1-6	CASSVAPTVGNSPLHF	TGTGCCAGCAGCGTAGCTCCTACGGTCGGTAATTCACCCCTCCACTTT
TRBV7-8	NA	NA	TRBJ2-7	CASSLTPHMGRYEQYF	TGTGCCAGCAGCTTGACCCCTCACATGGGCCGCTACGAGCAGTACTTC
TRBV7-9	NA	few	TRBJ2-2	CASSRTGELFF	TGTGCCAGCAGCCGCACCGGGGAGCTGTTTTTT
TRBV11-2	TRBD2	NA	TRBJ2-5	CASSRTSGEETQYF	TGTGCCAGCAGCCGTACTAGCGGGGAAGAGACCCAGTACTTC
TRBV11-3	NA	NA	TRBJ2-3	CASSLVRQGTQYF	TGTGCCAGCAGCTTAGTACGGCAGGGCACGCAGTATTTT
TRBV7-2	NA	NA	TRBJ1-4	CASSSGEKLFF	TGTGCCAGCAGCTCCGGGGAAAAACTGTTTTTT
TRBV3-1/TRBV3-2	NA	NA	TRBJ1-2	CASSRHPGIRGYTF	TGTGCCAGCAGCCGGCATCCGGGGATTCGTGGCTACACCTTC
TRBV29-1	NA	NA	TRBJ1-1	CSVADTTEAFF	TGCAGCGTTGCGGACACCACTGAAGCTTTCTTT
TRBV7-9	NA	NA	TRBJ2-7	CASSSAGISYEQYF	TGTGCCAGCAGCTCCGCCGGGATCTCCTACGAGCAGTACTTC
TRBV5-5	NA	NA	TRBJ2-7	CASSLVSVSSYEQYF	TGTGCCAGCAGCTTGGTGTCGGTAAGCTCCTACGAGCAGTACTTC
TRBV7-2	NA	NA	TRBJ1-3	CASSSGHSGNTIYF	TGTGCCAGCAGCTCGGGACACTCTGGAAACACCATATATTTT
TRBV2	TRBD1	NA	TRBJ2-5	CASAGTERETQYF	TGTGCCAGCGCCGGGACAGAAAGAGAGACCCAGTACTTC
TRBV2	NA	NA	TRBJ2-1	CASSEGREGQFF	TGTGCCAGCAGTGAAGGCCGCGAGGGGCAGTTCTTC
TRBV3-1/TRBV3-2	NA	NA	TRBJ2-1	CASSQDRLRANEQFF	TGTGCCAGCAGCCAAGACCGGCTCAGGGCCAATGAGCAGTTCTTC
TRBV7-2	NA	NA	TRBJ2-7	CASSLNSGQLPYEQYF	TGTGCCAGCAGCCTTAACTCGGGACAATTACCCTACGAGCAGTACTTC
TRBV28	TRBD1	NA	TRBJ2-7	CASRSGTGIFEQYF	TGTGCCAGCAGGTCCGGGACAGGGATCTTCGAGCAGTACTTC
TRBV12-5	TRBD2	once	TRBJ2-7	CASGTDGLAGLREQYF	TGTGCTAGTGGTACAGACGGACTAGCGGGACTCAGGGAGCAGTACTTC
TRBV19	TRBD1	NA	TRBJ1-2	CASSRKLMGQGVEGYTF	TGTGCCAGTAGTAGAAAACTTATGGGACAGGGGGTGGAAGGCTACACCTTC
TRBV28	NA	NA	TRBJ1-2	CASSLTGYGYTF	TGTGCCAGCAGTTTGACAGGATATGGCTACACCTTC
TRBV7-9	NA	NA	TRBJ2-7	CASSLVLLAEQYF	TGTGCCAGCAGCTTAGTCCTACTAGCTGAGCAGTACTTC
TRBV5-1	TRBD1	once	TRBJ2-1	CASRLGQGEDEQFF	TGCGCCAGCAGACTCGGACAGGGGGAGGATGAGCAGTTCTTC
TRBV6-1	TRBD2	NA	TRBJ2-3	CASSEWLAGNTDTQYF	TGTGCCAGCAGTGAATGGTTAGCGGGTAACACAGATACGCAGTATTTT
TRBV5-1	TRBD1	NA	TRBJ1-2	CASSLGDRVNGYTF	TGCGCCAGCAGCTTGGGGGACAGGGTCAATGGCTACACCTTC
TRBV5-1	NA	once	TRBJ1-4	CASSFSGTGNEKLFF	TGCGCCAGCAGCTTCTCCGGGACTGGCAATGAAAAACTGTTTTTT
TRBV19	TRBD2	NA	TRBJ2-1	CATRAGSSGGAHNEQFF	TGTGCCACTAGAGCAGGGTCTAGCGGGGGGGCACACAATGAGCAGTTCTTC
TRBV12-1	NA	NA	TRBJ2-2	CASSFSSTAPNTGELFF	TGTGCCAGCAGCTTTTCGTCGACAGCGCCGAACACCGGGGAGCTGTTTTTT
TRBV4-1	TRBD2	NA	TRBJ2-1	CASSQISGGYNEQFF	TGCGCCAGCAGCCAGATTAGCGGGGGTTACAATGAGCAGTTCTTC
TRBV11-2	TRBD1	NA	TRBJ1-1	CASRKDPDRAGVEAFF	TGTGCCAGCAGGAAGGACCCGGACAGGGCGGGAGTTGAAGCTTTCTTT
TRBV13	TRBD1	NA	TRBJ1-6	CASSAGTGSRLHF	TGTGCCAGCAGCGCCGGGACAGGTAGTCGCCTCCACTTT
TRBV27	TRBD2	NA	TRBJ2-5	CASSCSTSGGERLETQYF	TGTGCCAGCAGTTGCTCGACTAGCGGGGGGGAGCGGTTAGAGACCCAGTACTTC
TRBV5-4	TRBD2	NA	TRBJ2-5	CASSIGLAEETQYF	TGTGCCAGCAGCATCGGACTAGCGGAAGAGACCCAGTACTTC
TRBV3-1/TRBV3-2	TRBD2	NA	TRBJ2-7	CASSHSSLAGPKSYEQYF	TGTGCCAGCAGCCATTCATCTCTAGCGGGACCAAAGTCCTACGAGCAGTACTTC
TRBV28	NA	NA	TRBJ2-7	CASSRSWRTDPYEQYF	TGTGCCAGCAGCCGATCGTGGCGGACAGACCCTTACGAGCAGTACTTC
TRBV27	TRBD1	NA	TRBJ1-1	CASSFRTGLNTEAFF	TGTGCCAGCAGTTTTAGGACAGGGCTCAACACTGAAGCTTTCTTT
TRBV5-1	NA	NA	TRBJ2-2	CASSPQGGDWAPAGELFF	TGCGCCAGCAGCCCCCAAGGGGGGGATTGGGCCCCTGCTGGGGAGCTGTTTTTT
TRBV19	NA	NA	TRBJ1-2	CASNIDNYGYTF	TGTGCCAGTAACATTGATAACTATGGCTACACCTTC
TRBV18	NA	few	TRBJ2-7	CASSPGAAYEQYF	TGTGCCAGCTCACCAGGCGCGGCCTACGAGCAGTACTTC
TRBV29-1	NA	once	TRBJ1-5	CSARRDTGEPQHF	TGCAGCGCCCGCCGGGACACTGGAGAGCCCCAGCATTTT
TRBV7-8	NA	NA	TRBJ1-5	CASSLTRVPPGQPQHF	TGTGCCAGCAGCTTAACCCGCGTCCCCCCAGGTCAGCCCCAGCATTTT